Shown below are 5 T cell receptor beta chains from a single sample sequenced in a study of T cells in localized non-small cell lung cancer. The assay was immunoSEQ multiplex PCR, and TCRdb's table has in-frame clones only and misses some. The data hold 75,000 to 95,000 clones, with about 87% observed a single time. The sample consisted of peripheral blood, taken before any cancer treatment. These receptors all stem from a man between 35 and 75 years old with stage I squamous cell lung carcinoma.

This sequence joins TRBV29-1 and TRBJ1-1; D perhaps matches TRBD1 (5 bases). From germline, CDR1 is SQVTM and CDR2 ANQGSEA. The germline V and J ends were trimmed by 6 bases and 3 bases, with 20 bases remaining between them. The CDR3 runs to 15 residues. CDR3 loop: CSVVGTLKAYTEAFF. The CDR3 DNA reads as TGCAGCGTCGTTGGGACTTTAAAAGCGTACACTGAAGCTTTCTTT.

The gene calls are TRBV9 and TRBJ2-3; D not certain. Trimming shortened V by 0 bases and J by 0 bases, and 2 bases separated the two germline ends. This CDR3 comprises 13 residues. CDR1 is SGDLS and CDR2 is YYNGEE in the germline V gene. In DNA form, the CDR3 reads TGTGCCAGCAGCGTAGGAAGCACAGATACGCAGTATTTT. Amino acid sequence: CASSVGSTDTQYF.

The chain combines TRBV5-4 with TRBJ2-5; 13 bases map to TRBD2. V gave up 1 base and J gave up 4 bases; unmatched junction bases: 4. Germline loops: CDR1 SGHNT, CDR2 YYREEE (reference sequence). The CDR3 runs to 16 residues. CDR3 in amino acids: CASSLRTSGGGETQYF. CDR3 DNA sequence: TGTGCCAGCAGCTTGAGGACTAGCGGGGGCGGAGAGACCCAGTACTTC.

This chain connects TRBV5-1 to TRBJ1-4, with D possibly being TRBD1 (5 bases). V was trimmed by 0 bases and J by 4 bases, leaving 7 bases between them. Per the germline V gene, CDR1 is SGHRS and CDR2 is YFSETQ. This CDR3 region has 14 residues. This chain's CDR3 is CASSLVGVNEKLFF. CDR3 coding DNA: TGCGCCAGCAGCTTGGTAGGGGTTAATGAAAAACTGTTTTTT.

J is TRBJ2-7 and V is TRBV15; 7 nucleotides match TRBD2. The CDR3 contains 16 residues. Germline lookup yields CDR1 LNHNV and CDR2 YYDKDF (reference sequence). Germline trimming cut 0 bases from V and 1 base from J; bases unmatched to any gene: 6. The CDR3 sequence: CATSRDFTSASYEQYF. The CDR3 nucleotides are TGTGCCACCAGCAGAGATTTCACTAGCGCTTCCTACGAGCAGTACTTC.